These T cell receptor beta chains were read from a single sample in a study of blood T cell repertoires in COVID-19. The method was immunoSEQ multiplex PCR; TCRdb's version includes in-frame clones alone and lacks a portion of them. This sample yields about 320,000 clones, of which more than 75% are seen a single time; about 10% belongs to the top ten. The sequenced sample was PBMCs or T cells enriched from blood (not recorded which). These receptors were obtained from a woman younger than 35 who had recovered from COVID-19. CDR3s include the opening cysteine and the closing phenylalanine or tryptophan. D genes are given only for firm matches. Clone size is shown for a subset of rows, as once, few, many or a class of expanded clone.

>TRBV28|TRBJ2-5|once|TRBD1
TGTGCCAGCAGTTCAGGGACAGGGAAGATCCAGTACTTC
CASSSGTGKIQYF
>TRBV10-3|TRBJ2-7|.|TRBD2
TGTGCCATCGGGACTAGCGGGAGGGACGAGCAGTACTTC
CAIGTSGRDEQYF
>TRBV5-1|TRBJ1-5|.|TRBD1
TGCGCCAGCAGTCAGGGGGCAGGCAATCAGCCCCAGCATTTT
CASSQGAGNQPQHF
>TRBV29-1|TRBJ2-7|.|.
TGCAGCGTTGAATGGCAGGGCCTCGGCGAGCAGTACTTC
CSVEWQGLGEQYF
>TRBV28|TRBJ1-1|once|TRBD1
TGTGCCAGTCCTCCGAGCGGACAGGGTAACACTGAAGCTTTCTTT
CASPPSGQGNTEAFF
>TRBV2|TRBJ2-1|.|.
TGTGCCAGCAGACCCAGGGGCCAACCCCACAATGAGCAGTTCTTC
CASRPRGQPHNEQFF
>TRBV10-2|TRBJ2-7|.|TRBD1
TGCGCCAGCAGTACTCGGGGACAGTCCTACGAGCAGTACTTC
CASSTRGQSYEQYF
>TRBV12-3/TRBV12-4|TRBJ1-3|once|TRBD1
TGTGCCAGCAACTTTCAGGGGGTCCACACCATATATTTT
CASNFQGVHTIYF
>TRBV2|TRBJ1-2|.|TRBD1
TGTGCCAGCAGGACCTTCAGGGGGCGTTTTAACTATGGCTACACCTTC
CASRTFRGRFNYGYTF
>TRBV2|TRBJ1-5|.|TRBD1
TGTGCCAGCAGAATCGAGGGGGCGGGTCAGCCCCAGCATTTT
CASRIEGAGQPQHF
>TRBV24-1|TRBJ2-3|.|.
TGTGCCACCAGTGATCCCCAGGGTACAGATACGCAGTATTTT
CATSDPQGTDTQYF
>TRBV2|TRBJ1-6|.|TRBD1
TGTGCCAGCACTGGGGACAGGCAGAGCTCCTATAATTCACCCCTCCACTTT
CASTGDRQSSYNSPLHF
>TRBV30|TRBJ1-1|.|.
TGTGCCTGGAGTGGAAACGGCAGGGCAGCTTTCTTT
CAWSGNGRAAFF
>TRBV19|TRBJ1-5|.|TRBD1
TGTGCCAGTCTGGACAGGGAATTTAATCAGCCCCAGCATTTT
CASLDREFNQPQHF
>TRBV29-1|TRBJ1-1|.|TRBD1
TGCAGCGTTGAGGGGACAGGGGGAGTGGACACTGAAGCTTTCTTT
CSVEGTGGVDTEAFF
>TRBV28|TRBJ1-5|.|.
TGTGCCAGCAGTTTCCCGGGACAACTTAGCAATCAGCCCCAGCATTTT
CASSFPGQLSNQPQHF
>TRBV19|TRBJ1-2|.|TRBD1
TGTGCCAGTAGTAGGCCGGGGGACTTGACAGGGGAGAACTATGGCTACACCTTC
CASSRPGDLTGENYGYTF
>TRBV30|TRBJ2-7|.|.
TGTGCCTGGAGTTCGCGGCAGGGACTTTACGAGCAGTACTTC
CAWSSRQGLYEQYF
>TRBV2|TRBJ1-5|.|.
TGTGCCAGCAGCCCACAGGGCACGGGCAATCAGCCCCAGCATTTT
CASSPQGTGNQPQHF
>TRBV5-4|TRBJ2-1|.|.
TGTGCCAGCAGCCCCCGGGACTTCAATGAGCAGTTCTTC
CASSPRDFNEQFF
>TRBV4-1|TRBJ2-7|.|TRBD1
TGCGCCAGCAGCCAAGGACAGGGGGTTTCCTACGAGCAGTACTTC
CASSQGQGVSYEQYF
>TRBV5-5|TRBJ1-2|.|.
TGTGCCAGCAGCCTCAAGGGGGTTCCGGTCGGCTACACCTTC
CASSLKGVPVGYTF
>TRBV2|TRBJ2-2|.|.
TGTGCCAGCCTTGGGCTCTCCCGAGCCGGGGAGCTGTTTTTT
CASLGLSRAGELFF
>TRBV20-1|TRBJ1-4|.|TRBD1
TGCAGTGCCAGTCCGGGACAGGGGTTTGAAAAACTGTTTTTT
CSASPGQGFEKLFF
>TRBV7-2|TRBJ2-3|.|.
TGTGCCAGCAGCTTCTCCCCGAGCACAGATACGCAGTATTTT
CASSFSPSTDTQYF
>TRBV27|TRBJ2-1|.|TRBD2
TGTGCCAGCAGTTCTGGACTAGCGGGAGCTCGGCCCTACAATGAGCAGTTCTTC
CASSSGLAGARPYNEQFF